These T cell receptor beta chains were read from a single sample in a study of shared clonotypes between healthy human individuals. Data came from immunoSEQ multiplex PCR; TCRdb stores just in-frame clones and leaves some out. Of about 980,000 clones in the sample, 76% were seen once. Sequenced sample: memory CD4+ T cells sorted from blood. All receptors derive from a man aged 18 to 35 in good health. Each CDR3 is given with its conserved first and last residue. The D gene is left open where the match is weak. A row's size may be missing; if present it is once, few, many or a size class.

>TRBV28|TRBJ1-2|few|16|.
TGTGCCAGCACCAGTAAGCCCGTACAGGATAACTATGGCTACACCTTC
CASTSKPVQDNYGYTF
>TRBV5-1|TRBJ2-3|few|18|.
TGCGCCAGCAGCCCGGGGTATTTGAGGAGGGGGCTCACAGATACGCAGTATTTT
CASSPGYLRRGLTDTQYF
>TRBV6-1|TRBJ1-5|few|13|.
TGTGCCAGCGCAGGGAATAGCAATCAGCCCCAGCATTTT
CASAGNSNQPQHF
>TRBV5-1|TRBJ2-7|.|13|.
TGCGCCAGCAGCTTGCCAGGCTTCCACGAGCAGTACTTC
CASSLPGFHEQYF
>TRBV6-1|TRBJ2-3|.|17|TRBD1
TGTGCCAGCAGTGATCTCAGGACAGGGTTCGGCACAGATACGCAGTATTTT
CASSDLRTGFGTDTQYF
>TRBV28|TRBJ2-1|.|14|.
TGTGCCAGCAGTTTATTAAGAACCTACAATGAGCAGTTCTTC
CASSLLRTYNEQFF
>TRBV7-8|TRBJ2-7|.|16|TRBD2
TGTGCCAGCAGCTCCGTTTTAGCGGGGCCTACCTACGAGCAGTACTTC
CASSSVLAGPTYEQYF
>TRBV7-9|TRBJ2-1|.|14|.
TGTGCCAGCAGCTCCCTAGTGGGAGGAAATGAGCAGTTCTTC
CASSSLVGGNEQFF
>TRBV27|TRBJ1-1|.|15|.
TGTGCCAGCAGTCCGACCACAGGAGGGAACACTGAAGCTTTCTTT
CASSPTTGGNTEAFF
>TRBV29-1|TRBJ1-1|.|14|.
TGCAGCGTTGGAAGGGGGGGGCTGGACACTGAAGCTTTCTTT
CSVGRGGLDTEAFF
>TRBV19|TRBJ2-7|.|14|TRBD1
TGTGCCACGAAAGCAGGACAGGCAGGGCTCGAGCAGTACTTC
CATKAGQAGLEQYF
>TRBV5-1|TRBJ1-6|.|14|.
TGCGCCAGCAGCTTGGACGGGGCACCTTCACCCCTCCACTTT
CASSLDGAPSPLHF
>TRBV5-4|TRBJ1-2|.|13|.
TGTGCCAGCAGCCCAGGGGCTAACTATGGCTACACCTTC
CASSPGANYGYTF
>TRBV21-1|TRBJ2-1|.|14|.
TGTGCCCGAAGAGGGGGTTTCTCCTACAATGAGCAGTTCTTC
CARRGGFSYNEQFF
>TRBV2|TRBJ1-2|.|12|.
TGTGCCTTGCTAGACAGAACTTATGGCTACACCTTC
CALLDRTYGYTF
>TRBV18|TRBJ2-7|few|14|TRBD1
TGTGCCAGCTCACGGGACAGGAGCTCCTACGAGCAGTACTTC
CASSRDRSSYEQYF